A selection of T cell receptor beta chains follows, all from one sample in a study of radiation and T cells in renal cell carcinoma. Clones were read by immunoSEQ multiplex PCR, and TCRdb kept only the in-frame ones, dropping some. Here the sample spans 100,000 to 150,000 clones, over 75% being singletons. This sample comprised blood, obtained from a patient whose treatment included radiotherapy and nephrectomy. These receptors originate from a man in his forties or fifties with renal cell carcinoma. CDR3s include the opening cysteine and the closing phenylalanine or tryptophan. D genes are given only for firm matches. A clone size is listed for some rows: how often the clone was seen (once, few, many), or a class if it is expanded.

clone size	D gene	V gene	J gene	CDR3 DNA	CDR3 protein
.	.	TRBV7-6	TRBJ2-5	TGTGCCAGCAGCTCTTCCTACAGGGTGGGACGAGAGACCCAGTACTTC	CASSSSYRVGRETQYF
.	TRBD1	TRBV30	TRBJ1-5	TGTGCCTGGGAAACCGGACAGGGCAATCAGCCCCAGCATTTT	CAWETGQGNQPQHF
.	.	TRBV10-3	TRBJ1-1	TGTGCCATCAGAGCACAGTTGAACACTGAAGCTTTCTTT	CAIRAQLNTEAFF
.	.	TRBV23-1	TRBJ2-7	TGCGCCAGCAAGCACGGACACTACGAGCAGTACTTC	CASKHGHYEQYF
.	TRBD1	TRBV29-1	TRBJ2-3	TGCAGCGCCGACACAGGGGGCACAGATACGCAGTATTTT	CSADTGGTDTQYF
.	TRBD2	TRBV7-9	TRBJ2-7	TGTGCCAGCAGCCCCCTAGCGGGGGCCACCTACGAGCAGTACTTC	CASSPLAGATYEQYF
few	TRBD1	TRBV27	TRBJ2-5	TGTGCCAGCAGTCTAGGGACAGGGTTTGGAGAGACCCAGTACTTC	CASSLGTGFGETQYF
.	.	TRBV10-3	TRBJ2-3	TGTGCCATCAGTGAACCAGATACGCAGTATTTT	CAISEPDTQYF
once	.	TRBV2	TRBJ2-7	TGTGCCAGCAGTTATAGTGAAGGCGGGGAGCAGTACTTC	CASSYSEGGEQYF
.	.	TRBV7-9	TRBJ2-5	TGTGCCAGCAGCCCGGGGGCAGCCCAAGAGACCCAGTACTTC	CASSPGAAQETQYF
few	TRBD1	TRBV19	TRBJ2-1	TGTGCCAGTAGTATCACATGGGACAGGGAAAATGAGCAGTTCTTC	CASSITWDRENEQFF
few	TRBD1	TRBV14	TRBJ1-2	TGTGCCAGCAGCAAACGGGACAGGGGTGCGTTTGACTATGGCTACACCTTC	CASSKRDRGAFDYGYTF
.	.	TRBV7-9	TRBJ2-2	TGTGCCAGCAGCCGCCTTGGGGGGAGTGGAAACACCGGGGAGCTGTTTTTT	CASSRLGGSGNTGELFF
.	TRBD2	TRBV2	TRBJ2-3	TGTGCCAGCAGGGGACTAGCGAGTGGAGCAGATACGCAGTATTTT	CASRGLASGADTQYF
once	.	TRBV7-2	TRBJ2-3	TGTGCCAGCAGCTTAGCCGACACTCGCACAGATACGCAGTATTTT	CASSLADTRTDTQYF
.	.	TRBV5-4	TRBJ2-6	TGTGCCAGCAGCTTGGTTGGGGCCAACGTCCTGACTTTC	CASSLVGANVLTF
.	TRBD1	TRBV27	TRBJ2-6	TGTGCCAGCAGTCTACGGGACAGGGGATATTCTGGGGCCAACGTCCTGACTTTC	CASSLRDRGYSGANVLTF
.	TRBD2	TRBV27	TRBJ2-3	TGTGCCAGCAGCGCCTATCCGGGACTAGCGGGGGTAGGAGATACGCAGTATTTT	CASSAYPGLAGVGDTQYF
once	.	TRBV6-1	TRBJ2-3	TGTGCCAGCAGTGACCTAAGGGGCACTACGCAGTATTTT	CASSDLRGTTQYF
many	TRBD2	TRBV18	TRBJ2-1	TGTGCCAGCTCACCACCTTGGACTAGCGGGATCTACAATGAGCAGTTCTTC	CASSPPWTSGIYNEQFF
.	TRBD2	TRBV19	TRBJ2-1	TGTGCCAGTAGTATCTGGACTAGCGGCGGGGGGAATGAGCAGTTCTTC	CASSIWTSGGGNEQFF
.	TRBD2	TRBV7-2	TRBJ2-1	TGTGCCAGCAGCTCGTCGGGGACTAGATACAATGAGCAGTTCTTC	CASSSSGTRYNEQFF
.	.	TRBV5-1	TRBJ2-7	TGCGCCAGCAGCCAGGGGGGGTCAGGGTTAATGCAGCAGTACTTC	CASSQGGSGLMQQYF
.	.	TRBV2	TRBJ2-7	TGTGCCAGCAGTGACTCGGCAGGGGGGGGCGAGCAGTACTTC	CASSDSAGGGEQYF
.	TRBD2	TRBV2	TRBJ2-5	TGTGCCAGCAGCCCCTGGACGGGGGGAGGGCAAGAGACCCAGTACTTC	CASSPWTGGGQETQYF
.	TRBD1	TRBV15	TRBJ2-2	TGTGCCACCAGCAGAGAGGGACAGGGGAACACCGGGGAGCTGTTTTTT	CATSREGQGNTGELFF
.	.	TRBV19	TRBJ2-5	TGTGCCAGTAGTATACGCGGCAGATCCTCAGAGACCCAGTACTTC	CASSIRGRSSETQYF
.	.	TRBV6-4	TRBJ2-7	TGTGCCAGCAGTGACTTTCGTCTTTTCAGGGGGAGGAACGAGCAGTACTTC	CASSDFRLFRGRNEQYF
.	.	TRBV7-2	TRBJ2-7	TGTGCCAGCAGCTTAAAGGGCTCCTACGAGCAGTACTTC	CASSLKGSYEQYF
.	TRBD1	TRBV7-9	TRBJ1-5	TGTGCCAGCAGCTTATCAGGGGGTAATGGCAATCAGCCCCAGCATTTT	CASSLSGGNGNQPQHF
.	TRBD1	TRBV18	TRBJ1-3	TGTGCCAGCTCACCAAGTTTGTGGGACAGCGGAAACACCATATATTTT	CASSPSLWDSGNTIYF
.	.	TRBV27	TRBJ1-5	TGTGCCAGCAGTTTATACCCCCCCCAGAGCAATCAGCCCCAGCATTTT	CASSLYPPQSNQPQHF
.	.	TRBV27	TRBJ1-5	TGTGCCAGCAGCCCTAGGGGGAACAATCAGCCCCAGCATTTT	CASSPRGNNQPQHF
.	.	TRBV11-2	TRBJ1-1	TGTGCCAGCAGCTCAGTTCGTAGGGTAGGCACTGAAGCTTTCTTT	CASSSVRRVGTEAFF
.	.	TRBV4-1	TRBJ2-7	TGCGCCAGCAGCCAAGAGCAACACTACGAGCAGTACTTC	CASSQEQHYEQYF
.	.	TRBV6-5	TRBJ2-3	TGTGCCAGCAGTTACGAGTTAGGGGGCACAGATACGCAGTATTTT	CASSYELGGTDTQYF
.	.	TRBV28	TRBJ2-4	TGTGCCAGCATCTCGGGGCAGCCCGGGGACATTCAGTACTTC	CASISGQPGDIQYF
few	.	TRBV6-4	TRBJ2-3	TGTGCCAGCAGTGTTCTTGGATCGGGGGAAGTTAATACGCAGTATTTT	CASSVLGSGEVNTQYF
.	.	TRBV7-2	TRBJ2-1	TGTGCCAGCAGCCCATCCAGGGGCTACAATGAGCAGTTCTTC	CASSPSRGYNEQFF
.	.	TRBV18	TRBJ2-1	TGTGCCAGCTCACCACCGGGGCGGGGGCCCTACAATGAGCAGTTCTTC	CASSPPGRGPYNEQFF
few	TRBD1	TRBV18	TRBJ1-1	TGTGCCAGCTCACCAGCGAGGGACAGGGGACACACTGAAGCTTTCTTT	CASSPARDRGHTEAFF
once	.	TRBV6-6	TRBJ1-6	TGTGCCAGCAGTATAGGGATACATTCACCCCTCCACTTT	CASSIGIHSPLHF
few	.	TRBV4-3	TRBJ1-5	TGCGCCAGCAGCCAACACAGGGATCAGCCCCAGCATTTT	CASSQHRDQPQHF
.	.	TRBV6-6	TRBJ1-4	TGTGCCAGCAGTGACGCATCAGGGTTTAATGAAAAACTGTTTTTT	CASSDASGFNEKLFF
.	.	TRBV9	TRBJ2-7	TGTGCCAGCAGCCCGGGGTCCTACGAGCAGTACTTC	CASSPGSYEQYF
.	TRBD1	TRBV5-1	TRBJ1-1	TGCGCCAGCAGCTCGGGACAGGGGGCGAACACTGAAGCTTTCTTT	CASSSGQGANTEAFF
.	.	TRBV5-1	TRBJ1-1	TGCGCCAGCAGCTTGGATAGTCTTAACACTGAAGCTTTCTTT	CASSLDSLNTEAFF
few	.	TRBV19	TRBJ1-1	TGTGCCAGTAGTACCCCGGGGTTCACCCAAAAGAACACTGAAGCTTTCTTT	CASSTPGFTQKNTEAFF
.	TRBD2	TRBV5-1	TRBJ2-3	TGCGCCAGCAGCTTGGCGCGGGGGGCATCAGATACGCAGTATTTT	CASSLARGASDTQYF
.	TRBD2	TRBV18	TRBJ2-2	TGTGCCAGCTCACCACCGGTCGCCGGCGGGAGGGGCGGGGAGCTGTTTTTT	CASSPPVAGGRGGELFF
.	TRBD1	TRBV5-4	TRBJ1-4	TGTGCCAGCAGCTCGGCCGGGACAGCTAATGAAAAACTGTTTTTT	CASSSAGTANEKLFF
.	TRBD2	TRBV9	TRBJ2-1	TGTGCCAGCAGCCCACGGACTAGCGGGAGTGAGCAGTTCTTC	CASSPRTSGSEQFF